This is a list of T cell receptor beta chains from one sample in a study of blood T cell repertoires in COVID-19. Using immunoSEQ multiplex PCR, the repertoire was profiled, and TCRdb retains in-frame clones only, with some absent. The data contain some 200,000 clones, around four fifths of them seen just once; the ten biggest clones take up about 10%. The sample comprised PBMCs or T cells enriched from blood (not recorded which). The receptors originated from a man between 40 and 49 years old who had recovered from COVID-19. Each CDR3 is given with its conserved first and last residue. The D gene is left open where the match is weak. Some rows have no size entry. The others give once, few or many, or a class for an expanded clone.

size	D	V	J	DNA	CDR3
-	-	TRBV27	TRBJ1-2	TGTGCCAGCAGTTTATCGGGTGGGGGGTCCTATGGCTACACCTTC	CASSLSGGGSYGYTF
-	-	TRBV5-1	TRBJ1-2	TGCGCCAGCAGCGCTAACCAACCTAACTATGGCTACACCTTC	CASSANQPNYGYTF
-	TRBD2	TRBV19	TRBJ2-1	TGTGCCAGTAGTATAGTAAGTTTAGGGACTAGCAGATACAATGAGCAGTTCTTC	CASSIVSLGTSRYNEQFF
-	-	TRBV29-1	TRBJ1-1	TGCAGCGGCGGGAGGGCAAACACTGAAGCTTTCTTT	CSGGRANTEAFF
-	-	TRBV6-5	TRBJ1-6	TGTGCCAGCAGTTACTCCGCAGGCTTGGTTTCACCCCTCCACTTT	CASSYSAGLVSPLHF
-	-	TRBV29-1	TRBJ1-1	TGCAGCGGAAATTTAGCGGAGGGGACTGAAGCTTTCTTT	CSGNLAEGTEAFF
-	-	TRBV24-1	TRBJ1-1	TGTGCCACCAGTGACTCACGAACAGGGCGGACTGAAGCTTTCTTT	CATSDSRTGRTEAFF
-	-	TRBV7-2	TRBJ1-2	TGTGCCAGCAGCTACAGTAGGGGAAATGGCTACACCTTC	CASSYSRGNGYTF
-	TRBD1	TRBV29-1	TRBJ2-1	TGCAGCGTTGAAGGGACAGGGGGCTACAATGAGCAGTTCTTC	CSVEGTGGYNEQFF
-	-	TRBV23-1	TRBJ2-3	TGCGCCAGCAGCGGAGGACGGACAGATACGCAGTATTTT	CASSGGRTDTQYF
-	-	TRBV7-3	TRBJ1-1	TGTGCCAGCAGCCCCAGGGTTAAGGGAACTGAAGCTTTCTTT	CASSPRVKGTEAFF
-	TRBD1	TRBV7-9	TRBJ1-6	TGTGCCAGCAGCTTGAGACAGGGAGAAAATTCACCCCTCCACTTT	CASSLRQGENSPLHF
-	-	TRBV5-4	TRBJ2-1	TGTGCCAGCAGCCACGGGAGTATAACCTACAATGAGCAGTTCTTC	CASSHGSITYNEQFF
-	-	TRBV6-1	TRBJ1-2	TGTGCCAGCAGTATAGTCGGCGGGCAGAGCTATGGCTACACCTTC	CASSIVGGQSYGYTF
few	TRBD1	TRBV9	TRBJ1-1	TGTGCCAGCAGCCCCTTTCCCGGACAGGGGTTTGAAGCTTTCTTT	CASSPFPGQGFEAFF
few	-	TRBV28	TRBJ1-5	TGTGCCAGCAGCCCCGTGGACTTTAGCAATCAGCCCCAGCATTTT	CASSPVDFSNQPQHF
once	TRBD1	TRBV7-3	TRBJ1-2	TGTGCCAGCAGCCTACTGGGACAGTTCGGAAATTATGGCTACACCTTC	CASSLLGQFGNYGYTF
-	-	TRBV28	TRBJ2-6	TGTGCCAGCAGCCCACAGCACTCTGGGGCCAACGTCCTGACTTTC	CASSPQHSGANVLTF
-	TRBD2	TRBV7-9	TRBJ2-2	TGTGCCAGCAGCCGACTAAGATCTAGCGGGAGAATCACCGGGGAGCTGTTTTTT	CASSRLRSSGRITGELFF
-	-	TRBV2	TRBJ2-7	TGTGCCAGCAGTGGGCTGGCTCGGGACGAGCAGTACTTC	CASSGLARDEQYF
-	TRBD2	TRBV24-1	TRBJ2-3	TGTGCCACCAGTGATGGGGGAGGGGGCACAGATACGCAGTATTTT	CATSDGGGGTDTQYF
-	TRBD1	TRBV19	TRBJ2-2	TGTGCCAGTAGCACCGGGACAGGGACGAACACCGGGGAGCTGTTTTTT	CASSTGTGTNTGELFF
-	-	TRBV19	TRBJ1-4	TGTGCCAGTAGAACTACCAACACAGGGTACAATGAAAAACTGTTTTTT	CASRTTNTGYNEKLFF
-	TRBD2	TRBV27	TRBJ2-1	TGTGCCAGCAGTTTACAAGAGGCTAGCGGCCCTTTTCCCTACAATGAGCAGTTCTTC	CASSLQEASGPFPYNEQFF
-	-	TRBV30	TRBJ2-3	TGTGCCTGGAGTAGTACAGGGCAAGATACGCAGTATTTT	CAWSSTGQDTQYF
-	TRBD1	TRBV4-1	TRBJ1-5	TGCGCCAGCAGCCAATTCGACAGGGTTTTCAATCAGCCCCAGCATTTT	CASSQFDRVFNQPQHF
-	-	TRBV6-1	TRBJ2-1	TGTGCCAGCAGTGTTAGCGCTCCTAGCTCCTACAATGAGCAGTTCTTC	CASSVSAPSSYNEQFF
-	TRBD1	TRBV28	TRBJ2-7	TGTGCCAGCAACTCTCGACAGGGTCGGTCCTACGAGCAGTACTTC	CASNSRQGRSYEQYF
-	-	TRBV12-3/TRBV12-4	TRBJ1-2	TGTGCCAGCAGTTTACTAGCGGAGGGTGGCTACACCTTC	CASSLLAEGGYTF
-	TRBD1	TRBV12-5	TRBJ1-6	TGTGCTAGTGGTTTGCTCCGGACAGGGGGCCCCTATAATTCACCCCTCCACTTT	CASGLLRTGGPYNSPLHF
-	-	TRBV6-5	TRBJ2-7	TGTGCCAGCCGGCCAGGGTTCTACGAGCAGTACTTC	CASRPGFYEQYF
-	-	TRBV6-5	TRBJ2-5	TGTGCCAGCAGTTACGAGAGACAAGAGACCCAGTACTTC	CASSYERQETQYF
-	-	TRBV5-6	TRBJ2-2	TGTGCCAGCAGCCTACGTCGGTCCGGGGAGCTGTTTTTT	CASSLRRSGELFF
-	-	TRBV28	TRBJ1-4	TGTGCCAGCAGTTTGTACCAGGCCAGGCTCCGGGAAAAACTGTTTTTT	CASSLYQARLREKLFF
-	TRBD1	TRBV5-1	TRBJ1-6	TGCGCCAGCAGCGTGGGACAGGGAAATTCACCCCTCCACTTT	CASSVGQGNSPLHF
-	-	TRBV2	TRBJ2-5	TGTGCCAGCAGTGAAAGGGCTAGCAAGGAGACCCAGTACTTC	CASSERASKETQYF
once	-	TRBV10-1	TRBJ1-1	TGCGCCAGCAGTCAGAATCGGGGTGAAGCTTTCTTT	CASSQNRGEAFF